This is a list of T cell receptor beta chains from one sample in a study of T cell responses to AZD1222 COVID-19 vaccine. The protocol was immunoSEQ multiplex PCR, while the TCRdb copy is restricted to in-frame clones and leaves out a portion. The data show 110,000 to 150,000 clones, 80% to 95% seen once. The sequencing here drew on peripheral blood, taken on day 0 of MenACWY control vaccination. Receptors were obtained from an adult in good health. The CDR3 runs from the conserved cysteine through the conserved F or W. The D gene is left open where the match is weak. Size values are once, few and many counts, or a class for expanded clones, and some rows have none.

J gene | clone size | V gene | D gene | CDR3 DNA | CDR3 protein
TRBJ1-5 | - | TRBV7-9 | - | TGTGCCAGCAGCGCAGGGGCAGTCAATCAGCCCCAGCATTTT | CASSAGAVNQPQHF
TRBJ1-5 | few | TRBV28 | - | TGTGCCAGCAGTTTCGAGGGGGACTATCAGCCCCAGCATTTT | CASSFEGDYQPQHF
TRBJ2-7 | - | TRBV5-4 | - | TGTGCCAGCAGGCCCGCCGGGGTAGGCGAGCAGTACTTC | CASRPAGVGEQYF
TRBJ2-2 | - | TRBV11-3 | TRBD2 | TGTGCCAGCAGCCGACCCGGGAAGGGGAGGGAAGATCACGGGGAGCTGTTTTTT | CASSRPGKGREDHGELFF
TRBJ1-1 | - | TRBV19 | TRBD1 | TGTGCCAGTATGAGGGACAGGGTAAGAACTGAAGCTTTCTTT | CASMRDRVRTEAFF
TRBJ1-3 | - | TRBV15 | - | TGTGCCACCAGCAGAGACCGGGCACAAGGAAACACCATATATTTT | CATSRDRAQGNTIYF
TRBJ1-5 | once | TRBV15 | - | TGTGCCACCAGCTCAAAGAGGCAGGTGGGACAGCCCCAGCATTTT | CATSSKRQVGQPQHF
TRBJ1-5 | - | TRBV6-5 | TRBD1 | TGTGCCAGCAGTTACTCGGGGACAGCCAATCAGCCCCAGCATTTT | CASSYSGTANQPQHF
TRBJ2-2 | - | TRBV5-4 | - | TGTGCCAGCAGCTTGGGTGTCGGGGAGCTGTTTTTT | CASSLGVGELFF
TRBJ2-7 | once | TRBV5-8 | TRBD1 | TGTGCCGACAGGGGGATCTACGAGCAGTACTTC | CADRGIYEQYF
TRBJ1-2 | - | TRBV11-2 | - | TGTGCCAGCAGCTTAGGGCTAGGGGAGGTCTATGGCTACACCTTC | CASSLGLGEVYGYTF
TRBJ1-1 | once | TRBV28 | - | TGTGCCAGCAGTTTATACGGACAGCTAAACACTGAAGCTTTCTTT | CASSLYGQLNTEAFF